The 7 T cell receptor beta chains given below trace back to one sample, sequenced in a study of cytomegalovirus exposure and HLA in healthy donors. The study ran its PCR with 60 Vbeta and 13 Jbeta primers. The method was immunoSEQ multiplex PCR; TCRdb's version includes in-frame clones alone and lacks a portion of them. Among approximately 160,000 clones, approximately 80% were seen once, and the ten largest hold about 2.4%. The sequenced sample was PBMCs. Every receptor here comes from a middle-aged woman in good health and CMV-seropositive.

The J gene is TRBJ2-1, the V gene TRBV15, with 8 bases that match TRBD2. The CDR3 runs to 14 residues. Germline CDR1 and CDR2: LNHNV and YYDKDF (reference sequence). J lost 9 bases, V lost 1 base, and 5 bases had no gene match. The CDR3: CATSRGTSLPEQFF. In DNA, the CDR3 is TGTGCCACCAGCAGAGGGACTAGCTTACCTGAGCAGTTCTTC.

The V call is TRBV6-5, the J call TRBJ2-7; D is possibly TRBD1 (5 bases). The germline V gene encodes CDR1 MNHEY and CDR2 SVGAGI. Trimming took off 4 bases at V and 2 bases at J, with 12 bases between the two ends. There are 14 residues in the CDR3. Written as DNA, the CDR3 is TGTGCCAGCAGTTTAAAGGGGCCGCCCTACGAGCAGTACTTC. As protein: CASSLKGPPYEQYF.

The CDR3 nucleotides read TGTGCCTGGAGTACCGACAGGGCCACTGAAGCTTTCTTT. Its translation: CAWSTDRATEAFF. V gene TRBV30 combines with J gene TRBJ1-1, with TRBD1 matching 7 bases. The germline CDR1 and CDR2 sequences are GTSNPN and SVGIG (reference sequence). V shed 2 bases and J 4 bases; nucleotides not matched to a gene: 4. The CDR3 is 13 amino acids.

The V call is TRBV29-1, the J call TRBJ2-7, with 7 positions matching TRBD1. Germline-derived CDR1 and CDR2 are SQVTM and ANQGSEA. J lost 9 bases, V lost 4 bases, and 9 bases had no gene match. The CDR3 is made up of 12 amino acids. CDR3 nucleotides: TGCAGCGTTGGGACAGGAACCCGGGGGCAGTACTTC. It yields the protein CSVGTGTRGQYF.

The chain carries TRBV18 and TRBJ2-2; 8 positions match TRBD1. The CDR3 length is 14 residues. In germline, CDR1 is KGHSH, CDR2 LQKENI. V lost 10 bases, J lost 4 bases, and 8 bases stayed unmatched. The CDR3 coding sequence is TGTGCCACCCGACAGGGGAGGTCCACCGGGGAGCTGTTTTTT. Its protein is CATRQGRSTGELFF.

V is TRBV5-1 and J is TRBJ1-1; 8 bases are shared with TRBD1. V gave up 4 bases and J gave up 1 base; unmatched junction bases: 9. Germline CDR1 is SGHRS and CDR2 is YFSETQ. The CDR3 runs 16 residues. The DNA of the CDR3 is TGCGCCAGCAGCCGAATGCCTGGACAGGGGAACACTGAAGCTTTCTTT. It codes for CASSRMPGQGNTEAFF.

The V call is TRBV10-2, the J call TRBJ2-5; 9 bases map to TRBD2. In germline, CDR1 is WSHSY, CDR2 SAAADI. The V and J ends lost 3 bases and 5 bases, in that order; junction bases with no gene match: 13. The CDR3 runs to 17 residues. CDR3 DNA: TGCGCCAGCAGTGACCCCCAGACTAGCGGAAGGGGGGAGACCCAGTACTTC. This translates into CASSDPQTSGRGETQYF.